One sample yielded the 30 T cell receptor beta chains listed below, sequenced in a study of CD8 T cells in Susac syndrome. Random hexamers served to reverse transcribe roughly 0.45 to 1 ug RNA. Via MiXCR, TCRdb re-called the immunoSEQ multiplex PCR reads, giving one row per CDR3 protein. The sample has roughly 150,000 distinct CDR3 sequences, roughly 95% seen once; the top ten hold about 0.16%. Sequenced: CD4+ T cells from PBMCs. The source of these receptors is a human donor with Susac syndrome.

The chain carries TRBV7-9 and TRBJ2-7; D call uncertain. The CDR3 is made up of 13 amino acids. V shed 8 bases and J shed 2 bases, with 13 bases lying between them. Germline lookup yields CDR1 SEHNR and CDR2 FQNEAQ (reference sequence). The CDR3 DNA follows: TGTGCCAGCCGCGTGGGAAGAACCTACGAGCAGTACTTC. Amino acids: CASRVGRTYEQYF. Complete variable domain (other parts from reference TRBV7-9 and TRBJ2-7): DTGVSQNPRHKITKRGQNVTFRCDPISEHNRLYWYRQTLGQGPEFLTYFQNEAQLEKSRLLSDRFSAERPKGSFSTLEIQRTEQGDSAMYLCASRVGRTYEQYFGPGTRLTVT.

V is TRBV7-9 and J is TRBJ1-6; 10 bases map to TRBD1. The germline gives CDR1 SEHNR, CDR2 FQNEAQ (reference sequence). The CDR3 is made up of 17 amino acids. V trimming: 0 bases; J trimming: 10 bases; junction bases outside the gene matches: 9. CDR3 loop: CASSLALAGQGYSPLHF. CDR3 in DNA: TGTGCCAGCAGCTTAGCCCTGGCGGGACAGGGGTACTCACCCCTCCACTTT.

The J gene is TRBJ2-1, the V gene TRBV7-9; 10 bases are shared with TRBD2. Looked up from germline, CDR1 is SEHNR and CDR2 is FQNEAQ (reference sequence). Trimming removed 3 bases from V and 5 bases from J; junction bases left unmatched: 4. This CDR3 is 15 amino acids long. Here the CDR3 reads CASSFTSGTNNEQFF. The CDR3, as DNA: TGTGCCAGCAGCTTCACTAGCGGGACAAACAATGAGCAGTTCTTC.

This chain connects TRBV19 to TRBJ1-5; D gene unclear. CDR3 size: 14 residues. CDR1 and CDR2 (germline): LNHDA, SQIVND (reference sequence). V was pared by 4 bases and J by 0 bases, with 7 bases between. In DNA form, the CDR3 reads TGTGCCAGTAGTAGGACGAATAGCAATCAGCCCCAGCATTTT. Protein sequence: CASSRTNSNQPQHF.

The rearrangement links TRBV12-3 or TRBV12-4 to TRBJ2-7, with 7 bases that match TRBD2. This CDR3 has 14 amino acids. The trim removed 6 bases at V and 0 bases at J, leaving 5 bases unmatched. CDR3 in amino acids: CASSVTGGSYEQYF. The CDR3 coding sequence is TGTGCCAGCAGCGTCACGGGGGGCTCCTACGAGCAGTACTTC.

V usage is TRBV12-3 or TRBV12-4 and J usage is TRBJ1-1; D remains ambiguous. This CDR3 is built from 14 residues. V lost 2 bases, J lost 5 bases, and 12 bases lay in between. The CDR3 is CASSLWPDDTEAFF. CDR3 DNA: TGTGCCAGCAGTTTATGGCCAGACGATACTGAAGCTTTCTTT.

J is TRBJ2-3 and V is TRBV7-2; D unclear. Germline loops: CDR1 SGHTA, CDR2 FQGNSA. The CDR3 totals 14 residues. Trimming took 6 bases from V and 5 from J, leaving 15 bases between them. CDR3 amino acids: CASRGRRNLDTQYF. DNA of the CDR3: TGTGCCAGCAGAGGACGGCGGAACCTAGATACGCAGTATTTT.

The J gene is TRBJ1-1, the V gene TRBV11-2; tentative D call: TRBD1 (6 bases). This CDR3 has 15 amino acids. Germline assignment: CDR1 SGHAT and CDR2 FQNNGV. Trimming stripped 4 bases from V and 1 base from J, with 13 bases between. In DNA form, the CDR3 reads TGTGCCAGCAGCTCAATTAGGGGGACGAACACTGAAGCTTTCTTT. Translated: CASSSIRGTNTEAFF.

The rearrangement uses TRBV7-3 and TRBJ2-1; 8 bases are a match to TRBD2. The CDR3 contains 16 residues. Looked up from germline, CDR1 is SGHTA and CDR2 is FQGTGA. V gave up 2 bases and J gave up 3 bases; unmatched junction bases: 6. The CDR3 sequence is CASSLYAGGNYNEQFF. The CDR3 DNA reads as TGTGCCAGCAGCTTATATGCGGGGGGCAACTACAATGAGCAGTTCTTC.

This clonotype is a singleton in its sample. The V call is TRBV5-1, the J call TRBJ2-2, with unresolved D. Germline V lookup: CDR1 SGHRS, CDR2 YFSETQ. The germline V and J ends were trimmed by 1 base and 3 bases, with 7 bases remaining between them. The CDR3 has 14 residues. The CDR3 nucleotides are TGCGCCAGCAGCTTGAATTCTTACACCGGGGAGCTGTTTTTT. Encoded protein: CASSLNSYTGELFF.

V usage is TRBV12-3 or TRBV12-4 and J usage is TRBJ2-2; D unresolved. V was cut by 6 bases and J by 4 bases, with 18 bases left in between. The CDR3 extends over 16 amino acids. CDR3 sequence (DNA): TGTGCCAGCAGCCAGACCCATCGCCAATTCACCGGGGAGCTGTTTTTT. Protein sequence: CASSQTHRQFTGELFF.

This chain uses TRBV10-3 with TRBJ2-2, with D unclear. Looked up from germline, CDR1 is ENHRY and CDR2 is SYGVKD. With 3 bases removed from V and 2 bases from J, the gap between germline ends came to 4 bases. This CDR3 has 13 residues. The CDR3 here is CAISDRNTGELFF. Written as DNA, the CDR3 is TGTGCCATCAGTGATCGAAACACCGGGGAGCTGTTTTTT.

The chain employs TRBV10-3 and TRBJ2-7; the D is unclear. Germline CDR1 is ENHRY and CDR2 is SYGVKD. The CDR3 loop spans 13 amino acids. V lost 2 bases to trimming and J lost 2 bases, with 7 bases between them. The DNA of the CDR3 is TGTGCCATCAGTGAGGGATCCCCCTACGAGCAGTACTTC. Protein: CAISEGSPYEQYF.

V gene TRBV3-1 combines with J gene TRBJ1-1; 9 bases are shared with TRBD1. Germline CDR1 is LGHDT and CDR2 is YNNKEL (reference sequence). The CDR3 is made up of 14 amino acids. Unmatched junction bases numbered 6, after V lost 4 bases and J lost 6 bases. The CDR3 bases are TGTGCCAGCAGCCCCCGGGACAGGGCTTCTGAAGCTTTCTTT. Translating gives CASSPRDRASEAFF.

CDR3 DNA: TGTGCCAGCAGTGAGCCTGGCAGCACAGATACGCAGTATTTT. Its translation: CASSEPGSTDTQYF. The chain is built from TRBV25-1 and TRBJ2-3; no clear D gene. This CDR3 has 14 amino acids. Germline CDR1 and CDR2: MGHDK and SYGVNS. Trimming pared 3 bases from V and 0 bases from J, leaving 7 bases between.

The chain couples TRBV21-1 to TRBJ2-3. TRBV21-1 has pseudogene status. The CDR3 is 14 residues long. The CDR3 reads CASSCRSSGYTQYF. CDR3 bases: TGTGCCAGCAGCTGTAGGTCTAGCGGATATACGCAGTATTTT.

The chain has TRBV12-3 or TRBV12-4 and TRBJ2-2; no clear D. The CDR3 sequence is 12 residues long. V lost 1 base and J lost 7, with 4 bases in between. CDR3 nucleotides: TGTGCCAGCAGTTTAGTTCTCGGGGAGCTGTTTTTT. Amino acids: CASSLVLGELFF.

The rearrangement links TRBV29-1 to TRBJ2-7; 8 nucleotides agree with TRBD1. Trimming cost V 3 bases and J 3 bases; bases outside gene matches: 4. The germline CDR1 and CDR2 sequences are SQVTM and ANQGSEA. This CDR3 is built from 13 residues. The chain's CDR3 is CSVDGTGRYEQYF. The DNA of the CDR3 is TGCAGCGTTGACGGGACAGGTCGCTACGAGCAGTACTTC.

This rearrangement joins TRBV10-3 to TRBJ2-2; D gene uncertain. The CDR3 runs 14 residues. The V gene lost 8 bases and the J gene lost 3 bases, with 13 bases spanning the gap. CDR1 and CDR2 from the germline V gene are ENHRY and SYGVKD. CDR3 region: CAIWQSGDTGELFF. CDR3 bases: TGTGCCATCTGGCAGAGTGGGGACACCGGGGAGCTGTTTTTT.

This chain connects TRBV4-1 to TRBJ2-3; 10 nucleotides align to TRBD2. The length of the CDR3 is 16 residues. CDR1 is MGHRA, CDR2 YSYEKL, per germline. The J segment lost 3 bases and the V segment lost 0 bases, leaving 3 bases of the junction unmatched. The CDR3, as DNA: TGCGCCAGCAGCCAAGATCCAGCGGGGGGGACAGATACGCAGTATTTT. This sequence encodes CASSQDPAGGTDTQYF.

J is TRBJ2-6 and V is TRBV3-1, with TRBD1 matching over 8 bases. Per the germline V gene, CDR1 is LGHDT and CDR2 is YNNKEL (reference sequence). Unmatched junction bases numbered 6, after V lost 1 base and J lost 4 bases. CDR3 length: 17 residues. The DNA of the CDR3 is TGTGCCAGCAGCCAAGTAAGCAGGGGGCGAGGGGCCAACGTCCTGACTTTC. Amino acids: CASSQVSRGRGANVLTF.

The rearrangement joins TRBV7-2 to TRBJ2-7; 9 bases map to TRBD1. Germline values: CDR1 SGHTA, CDR2 FQGNSA. The CDR3 loop spans 14 amino acids. V dropped 2 bases and J dropped 5; count of bases not matched to a gene: 4. This chain's CDR3 is CASSLKGTGHEQYF. CDR3 DNA sequence: TGTGCCAGCAGCTTAAAGGGGACAGGGCACGAGCAGTACTTC.

The V and J genes are TRBV5-6 and TRBJ2-1; 8 nucleotides agree with TRBD2. The V gene's germline CDR1 is SGHDT and CDR2 YYEEEE. J lost 1 base, V lost 5 bases, and 5 bases had no gene match. CDR3 size: 15 residues. CDR3 coding DNA: TGTGCCAGCAGATGGGGACTAGGATCCTACAATGAGCAGTTCTTC. This sequence encodes CASRWGLGSYNEQFF.

V is TRBV3-1 and J is TRBJ1-5; D call uncertain. Germline CDR1 and CDR2: LGHDT and YNNKEL (reference sequence). V gave up 1 base and J gave up 4 bases, with 2 bases separating them. The CDR3 runs to 12 residues. The DNA of the CDR3 is TGTGCCAGCAGCCAAGCAAATCAGCCCCAGCATTTT. It specifies CASSQANQPQHF. The complete variable domain, with remaining parts taken from reference TRBV3-1 and TRBJ1-5, reads DTAVSQTPKYLVTQMGNDKSIKCEQNLGHDTMYWYKQDSKKFLKIMFSYNNKELIINETVPNRFSPKSPDKAHLNLHINSLELGDSAVYFCASSQANQPQHFGDGTRLSIL.

This clonotype was observed once. The chain links TRBV24-1 to TRBJ2-3, with 7 bases identical to TRBD2. There are 12 residues in the CDR3. Germline V gene lookup returns CDR1 KGHDR and CDR2 SFDVKD. After removal of 7 bases from V and 11 bases from J, the junction contained 8 bases not matched to a gene. In nucleotides, the CDR3 is TGTGCCACCAGGTCTTCAGCGGGGAGGCAGTATTTT. Encoded protein: CATRSSAGRQYF.

The gene calls are TRBV20-1 and TRBJ2-1, with a possible D match to TRBD2 (5 bases). The germline V gene encodes CDR1 DFQATT and CDR2 SNEGSKA (reference sequence). This CDR3 has 11 residues. V was cut by 6 bases and J by 6 bases, with 9 bases left in between. The CDR3 spells CSAHTSNEQFF. CDR3 in DNA: TGCAGTGCCCATACTAGCAATGAGCAGTTCTTC.

The CDR3 protein is CASSQQGTGANVLTF. The CDR3 DNA follows: TGCGCCAGCAGTCAACAGGGAACTGGGGCCAACGTCCTGACTTTC. The V call is TRBV23-1, the J call TRBJ2-6; D possibly corresponds to TRBD1 (5 bases). TRBV23-1 is placed among ORFs of uncertain function. V was clipped by 2 bases and J by 2 bases, with 7 bases between them. The CDR3 has 15 amino acids.

This chain uses TRBV7-2 with TRBJ2-7; D is tentatively TRBD1 or TRBD2 (5 bases each). The CDR3 is made up of 13 amino acids. The V gene's germline CDR1 is SGHTA and CDR2 FQGNSA. With 1 base removed from V and 4 bases from J, the gap between germline ends came to 8 bases. CDR3 bases: TGTGCCAGCAGCTTAGGAGGGGTTTACGAGCAGTACTTC. It is translated as CASSLGGVYEQYF.

The chain joins TRBV2 to TRBJ1-2; a possible D gene is TRBD1 (6 bases). Trimming removed 6 bases at V and 4 bases at J, with 12 bases between. Germline CDR1 is SNHLY and CDR2 is FYNNEI. The CDR3 contains 13 residues. The CDR3 DNA follows: TGTGCCAGCAGGATGGGACACGGCTATGGCTACACCTTC. Translation gives CASRMGHGYGYTF.

The V call is TRBV11-3, the J call TRBJ2-7; D not certain. This CDR3 has 13 amino acids. The V gene lost 5 bases and the J gene lost 2 bases, with 10 bases spanning the gap. The germline CDR1 and CDR2 sequences are SGHNT and YENEEA. This chain's CDR3 is CASSHGRTYEQYF. The CDR3 coding sequence is TGTGCCAGCAGCCACGGAAGAACCTACGAGCAGTACTTC.